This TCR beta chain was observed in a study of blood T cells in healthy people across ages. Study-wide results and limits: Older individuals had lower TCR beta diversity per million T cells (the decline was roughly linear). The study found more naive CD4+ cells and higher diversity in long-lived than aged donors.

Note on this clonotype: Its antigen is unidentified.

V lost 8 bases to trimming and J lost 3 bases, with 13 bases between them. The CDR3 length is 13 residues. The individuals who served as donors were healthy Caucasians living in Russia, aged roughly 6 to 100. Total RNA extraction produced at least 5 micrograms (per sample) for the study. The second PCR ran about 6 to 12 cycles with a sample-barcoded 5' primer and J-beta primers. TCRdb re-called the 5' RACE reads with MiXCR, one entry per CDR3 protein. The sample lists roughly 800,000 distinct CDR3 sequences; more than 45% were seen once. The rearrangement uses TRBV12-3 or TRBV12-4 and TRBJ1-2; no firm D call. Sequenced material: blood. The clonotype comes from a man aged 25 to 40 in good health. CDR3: CASGKAQYYGYTF. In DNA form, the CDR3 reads TGTGCCAGCGGGAAGGCCCAGTACTATGGCTACACCTTC.